The 30 T cell receptor beta chains below come from one sample, sequenced in a study of patients and donors after allogeneic stem cell transplantation. TCRdb itself ran the RT-PCR reads through MiXCR, one entry per CDR3 protein. The data hold about 160,000 distinct CDR3 sequences, with over 30% observed a single time. Material for sequencing was blood, either unsorted or a sorted T cell fraction (not recorded which). The source of these receptors is a human donor who was either an allogeneic HSCT recipient or a stem cell or donor lymphocyte infusion donor (not recorded which). It is not recorded whose cells these are; they may come from a transplant donor.

This clonotype has just one count. A read error may explain this, as a much larger clone is one base away. The chain combines TRBV12-3 or TRBV12-4 with TRBJ1-4; 9 bases map to TRBD1. The CDR3 has 14 amino acids. Trimming cost V 6 bases and J 6 bases; bases outside gene matches: 5. CDR3 region: CASSLGDRDEKLFF. DNA for the CDR3: TGTGCCAGCAGCCTGGGGGACAGGGATGAAAAACTGTTTTTT.

The chain carries TRBV20-1 and TRBJ1-5, with D possibly matching TRBD1 (5 bases). This CDR3 region has 14 residues. V was shortened by 3 bases and J by 0 bases, with 9 bases between the two germline ends. Per germline, CDR1 DFQATT and CDR2 SNEGSKA (reference sequence). The CDR3 protein is CSAREGISNQPQHF. CDR3 coding DNA: TGCAGTGCTAGGGAGGGGATTAGCAATCAGCCCCAGCATTTT.

The rearrangement uses TRBV29-1 and TRBJ1-1; the D is unclear. The CDR3 length is 13 residues. V was pared by 3 bases and J by 5 bases, with 13 bases between. Germline assignment: CDR1 SQVTM and CDR2 ANQGSEA. The CDR3 region has the DNA TGCAGCGTTGAGGGCGCCGCGGGGACTGAAGCTTTCTTT. It encodes CSVEGAAGTEAFF.

The chain uses TRBV5-1 and TRBJ1-2, with 9 nucleotides matching TRBD1. Unmatched junction bases numbered 2, after V lost 0 bases and J lost 2 bases. This CDR3 is 15 amino acids long. Germline V gives CDR1 SGHRS, CDR2 YFSETQ. The CDR3 DNA reads TGCGCCAGCAGCTTGGGGACAGGGGAAAACTATGGCTACACCTTC. Its translation is CASSLGTGENYGYTF. Drawing the rest from reference TRBV5-1 and TRBJ1-2, the complete variable domain is KAGVTQTPRYLIKTRGQQVTLSCSPISGHRSVSWYQQTPGQGLQFLFEYFSETQRNKGNFPGRFSGRQFSNSRSEMNVSTLELGDSALYLCASSLGTGENYGYTFGSGTRLTVV.

The rearrangement uses TRBV9 and TRBJ2-1, with D possibly TRBD1 on 7 matching bases. Germline V gene sequence: CDR1 SGDLS, CDR2 YYNGEE. Trimming removed 2 bases at V and 7 bases at J, with 16 bases between. The CDR3 runs to 15 residues. The CDR3 bases are TGTGCCAGCAGCGTCAGGGGGGTCGCGATGAATGAGCAGTTCTTC. Protein sequence: CASSVRGVAMNEQFF. The full variable domain, completed using reference TRBV9 and TRBJ2-1, is DSGVTQTPKHLITATGQRVTLRCSPRSGDLSVYWYQQSLDQGLQFLIQYYNGEERAKGNILERFSAQQFPDLHSELNLSSLELGDSALYFCASSVRGVAMNEQFFGPGTRLTVL.

This chain uses TRBV6-6 with TRBJ2-1; D gene uncertain. The germline CDR1 and CDR2 sequences are MNHNY and SVGAGI (reference sequence). V lost 2 bases, J lost 8 bases, and 13 bases lay in between. CDR3 length: 14 amino acids. The CDR3 loop reads CASSYATPSHEQFF. The CDR3 region has the DNA TGTGCCAGCAGTTACGCTACACCTTCCCATGAGCAGTTCTTC.

This clonotype was seen only a few times. V is TRBV9 and J is TRBJ1-6; 7 bases are shared with TRBD1. V lost 8 bases, J lost 9 bases, and 11 bases stayed unmatched. Per germline, CDR1 SGDLS and CDR2 YYNGEE. This CDR3 comprises 14 residues. The CDR3 sequence: CASQRGTAGSPLHF. CDR3 DNA: TGTGCCAGTCAACGCGGGACAGCCGGTTCACCCCTCCACTTT.

This clonotype has just a few counts. V gene TRBV12-3 or TRBV12-4 combines with J gene TRBJ1-2, with D uncertain. Trimming took off 1 base at V and 4 bases at J, with 10 bases between the two ends. CDR3 size: 14 residues. The CDR3 DNA follows: TGTGCCAGCAGTTTAGATCTTCGGGGCTATGGCTACACCTTC. This sequence encodes CASSLDLRGYGYTF.

V gene TRBV7-9 combines with J gene TRBJ1-2, with 9 bases identical to TRBD1. Trimming removed 5 bases from V and 8 bases from J; junction bases left unmatched: 6. The germline CDR1 and CDR2 sequences are SEHNR and FQNEAQ (reference sequence). The CDR3 runs 13 residues. CDR3 DNA sequence: TGTGCCAGCAGCCACAGGGGGCGTCGAGGCTACACCTTC. Translating gives CASSHRGRRGYTF.

The chain carries TRBV7-3 and TRBJ1-1; a possible D gene is TRBD1 (5 bases). The V and J ends lost 5 bases and 5 bases respectively, with 15 bases between them. The length of the CDR3 is 14 residues. The germline CDR1 and CDR2 sequences are SGHTA and FQGTGA. The CDR3 loop is CASSPRVGGTEAFF. Here the CDR3 DNA reads TGTGCCAGCAGCCCACGTGTGGGGGGGACTGAAGCTTTCTTT.

The chain carries TRBV7-9 and TRBJ2-1, with 7 bases lining up with TRBD2. There are 18 residues in the CDR3. The V gene's germline CDR1 is SEHNR and CDR2 FQNEAQ (reference sequence). Germline trimming cut 3 bases from V and 2 bases from J; bases unmatched to any gene: 13. Here the CDR3 reads CASSFSPSTGGAYNEQFF. Here the CDR3 DNA reads TGTGCCAGCAGCTTCTCCCCCTCGACTGGGGGGGCCTACAATGAGCAGTTCTTC.

The chain employs TRBV10-3 and TRBJ2-7, with TRBD1 matching over 7 bases. Per germline, CDR1 ENHRY and CDR2 SYGVKD. This CDR3 comprises 13 residues. Losses at the gene ends were 4 bases for V and 6 bases for J; bases not matched to a gene: 6. The CDR3 sequence: CAISALTGLEQYF. The CDR3 DNA reads TGTGCCATCAGTGCCTTGACAGGGCTCGAGCAGTACTTC.

This clonotype was counted between two and nine times. The CDR3 region is CASNPGRNYGYTF. CDR3 DNA sequence: TGTGCCAGCAACCCGGGACGCAACTATGGCTACACCTTC. The V and J genes are TRBV9 and TRBJ1-2, with D maybe TRBD1 (5 bases). The CDR3 is made up of 13 amino acids. V was shortened by 6 bases and J by 2 bases, with 11 bases between the two germline ends. Germline V lookup: CDR1 SGDLS, CDR2 YYNGEE.

This sequence joins TRBV6-5 and TRBJ1-1, with unresolved D. The CDR3 is made up of 11 amino acids. V lost 7 bases to trimming and J lost 1 base, with 4 bases between them. CDR1 is MNHEY, CDR2 SVGAGI, per germline. The CDR3 spells CASKENTEAFF. The DNA of the CDR3 is TGTGCCAGCAAGGAGAACACTGAAGCTTTCTTT.

V and J are TRBV4-3 and TRBJ1-6; D is ambiguous. CDR3 size: 14 residues. CDR1 and CDR2 (germline): LGHNA, YSLEER. Deletions cut 4 bases from V and 9 bases from J, with 13 bases between. CDR3 in amino acids: CASSRFGEISPLHF. The CDR3 bases are TGCGCCAGCAGCCGCTTCGGGGAGATTTCACCCCTCCACTTT.

The chain joins TRBV4-2 to TRBJ2-3, with unresolved D. The CDR3 spans 14 residues. Germline V lookup: CDR1 LGHNA, CDR2 YNFKEQ. V gave up 1 base and J gave up 8 bases, with 13 bases separating them. The CDR3: CASSQGTEFGTQYF. Written as DNA, the CDR3 is TGTGCCAGCAGCCAAGGAACGGAGTTCGGTACGCAGTATTTT.

This chain links TRBV9 with TRBJ1-4; the match to TRBD1 covers 12 bases. This CDR3 comprises 17 residues. Germline CDR1 is SGDLS and CDR2 is YYNGEE. With V trimmed by 1 base and J by 7 bases, 8 bases remained unmatched. CDR3 amino acids: CASSVSGTGGQREKLFF. DNA of the CDR3: TGTGCCAGCAGCGTATCCGGGACAGGGGGCCAGCGTGAAAAACTGTTTTTT. The entire variable domain, with the rest obtained from reference TRBV9 and TRBJ1-4, is as follows: DSGVTQTPKHLITATGQRVTLRCSPRSGDLSVYWYQQSLDQGLQFLIQYYNGEERAKGNILERFSAQQFPDLHSELNLSSLELGDSALYFCASSVSGTGGQREKLFFGSGTQLSVL.

This rearrangement joins TRBV9 to TRBJ2-1; D is possibly TRBD1 or TRBD2 (6 bases each). The CDR3 extends over 15 amino acids. The germline V gene has CDR1 SGDLS and CDR2 YYNGEE. The V end lost 0 bases, the J end lost 8 bases, and 15 bases lay between the germline ends. The CDR3 is CASSVDGGASYEQFF. The CDR3 DNA follows: TGTGCCAGCAGCGTAGACGGGGGCGCTTCGTATGAGCAGTTCTTC.

This chain links TRBV9 with TRBJ1-1; no clear D. Germline loops: CDR1 SGDLS, CDR2 YYNGEE. The CDR3 has 13 residues. The germline V and J ends were trimmed by 0 bases and 4 bases, with 7 bases remaining between them. As DNA, the CDR3 is TGTGCCAGCAGCGTAGGTCGGAGCACTGAAGCTTTCTTT. Translated, it gives CASSVGRSTEAFF.

The chain carries TRBV11-2 and TRBJ2-5; no reliable D call. This CDR3 is built from 14 residues. Germline V gene lookup returns CDR1 SGHAT and CDR2 FQNNGV. The germline V and J ends were trimmed by 5 bases and 5 bases, with 15 bases remaining between them. The CDR3: CASSPNPRRETQYF. The CDR3 nucleotides are TGTGCCAGCAGCCCTAATCCGCGAAGGGAGACCCAGTACTTC.

This chain joins TRBV5-6 and TRBJ2-5; no definite D call. Germline CDR1 and CDR2: SGHDT and YYEEEE. The CDR3 sequence is 14 residues long. V dropped 1 base and J dropped 1 base, with 8 bases sitting between them. This chain's CDR3 is CASSLIGSQETQYF. CDR3 DNA: TGTGCCAGCAGCTTGATTGGATCCCAAGAGACCCAGTACTTC.

CDR3 residues: CASSFEPTGPRNTEAFF. Here the CDR3 DNA reads TGTGCCAGCAGTTTTGAGCCGACAGGGCCCAGAAACACTGAAGCTTTCTTT. The chain carries TRBV12-3 or TRBV12-4 and TRBJ1-1; 7 bases agree with TRBD1. CDR3 length equals 17 residues. The V segment lost 3 bases and the J segment 2 bases; nucleotides outside the gene matches: 12.

In DNA, the CDR3 is TGTGCCAGCAACGGAGGGTATAATAATTCACCCCTCCACTTT. Translation: CASNGGYNNSPLHF. The V and J genes are TRBV28 and TRBJ1-6, with no clear D. This CDR3 is 14 amino acids long. V lost 7 bases, J lost 5 bases, and 12 bases lay in between. The germline V gene encodes CDR1 MDHEN and CDR2 SYDVKM.

V usage is TRBV6-2 or TRBV6-3 and J usage is TRBJ2-3; TRBD1 agrees at 8 bases. The V gene's germline CDR1 is MNHEY and CDR2 SVGEGT. CDR3 length: 11 residues. J lost 9 bases, V lost 11 bases, and 7 bases had no gene match. The CDR3 DNA reads TGTGCCGTAAATTACAGGGGGACGCAGTATTTT. This sequence encodes CAVNYRGTQYF.

This rearrangement joins TRBV15 to TRBJ1-2, with D possibly being TRBD1 (6 bases). Looked up from germline, CDR1 is LNHNV and CDR2 is YYDKDF (reference sequence). V was pared by 3 bases and J by 1 base, with 21 bases between. There are 18 residues in the CDR3. In nucleotides, the CDR3 is TGTGCCACCAGCAGCAGCGACAGGCCCGAAAAAATTAACTATGGCTACACCTTC. Protein: CATSSSDRPEKINYGYTF.

Worth noting for this clonotype: Given the absence of the conserved phenylalanine or tryptophan at the CDR3 end, a read error is likely. The chain is built from TRBV6-6 and TRBJ1-1; D ambiguous. This CDR3 spans 15 amino acids. V was trimmed by 7 bases and J by 0 bases, leaving 15 bases between them. Germline V lookup: CDR1 MNHNY, CDR2 SVGAGI (reference sequence). CDR3 in amino acids: CASNTPAGLNTEAFL. The CDR3 coding sequence is TGTGCCAGCAACACCCCCGCAGGTCTGAACACTGAAGCTTTCCTT.

This clonotype has more than one count but fewer than ten. The V and J genes are TRBV6-5 and TRBJ1-1, with TRBD1 as a possible D gene (6 bases). In germline, CDR1 is MNHEY, CDR2 SVGAGI. Trimming left V 0 bases short and J 0 bases short, with 11 bases between. This CDR3 is 16 amino acids long. The CDR3 loop is CASSYSWGALNTEAFF. In nucleotides, the CDR3 is TGTGCCAGCAGTTACTCCTGGGGGGCCCTGAACACTGAAGCTTTCTTT.

This sequence joins TRBV20-1 and TRBJ1-1; a possible D gene is TRBD1 (5 bases). CDR3 size: 11 residues. Per germline, CDR1 DFQATT and CDR2 SNEGSKA (reference sequence). V shed 8 bases and J shed 9 bases, with 16 bases lying between them. In DNA, the CDR3 is TGCAGTATCCCCGGGGGGGACCAAGCTTTCTTT. This gives the protein CSIPGGDQAFF.

This clonotype was counted only a few times. The chain uses TRBV28 and TRBJ2-7, with 12 bases matching TRBD2. This CDR3 has 16 amino acids. Germline V gene lookup returns CDR1 MDHEN and CDR2 SYDVKM. With V trimmed by 5 bases and J by 2 bases, 7 bases remained unmatched. CDR3 protein: CASSIFTSGGTYEQYF. CDR3 nucleotides: TGTGCCAGCAGTATCTTCACTAGCGGGGGGACCTACGAGCAGTACTTC.

This clonotype appeared a few times. The chain recombines TRBV9 with TRBJ2-6; D gene uncertain. Germline CDR1 SGDLS, CDR2 YYNGEE. V lost 0 bases and J lost 0, with 4 bases in between. The CDR3 is 15 residues long. The CDR3 spells CASSVARSGANVLTF. DNA for the CDR3: TGTGCCAGCAGCGTAGCCCGCTCTGGGGCCAACGTCCTGACTTTC.